Sequencing of this T cell receptor (beta chain) was carried out in a study of CD8+ T cells in alopecia areata. The sample's treatment: oral pan-JAK inhibitor, 5-10 mg twice daily. Alopecia areata patients provided lesional scalp punch biopsies and peripheral blood, both collected for the study. Points from the study as a whole: Expanded CD8+ clones among the top 100, and scalp clonality, were significantly decreased by tofacitinib.

V lost 2 bases, J lost 6 bases, and 18 bases lay in between. CDR1 is GTSNPN and CDR2 is SVGIG in the germline V gene (reference sequence). The CDR3 is made up of 15 amino acids. It was cDNA, reverse transcribed from extracted RNA, that served as the sequencing template. This table comes from immunoSEQ multiplex PCR, and its TCRdb copy is limited to in-frame clones, with some not included. This table has 200,000 to 250,000 clones, 66% appearing once. Points on this clone: Its antigen remains unknown.

V gene TRBV30 combines with J gene TRBJ2-3, with D unclear. The TCR sequence derives from a human donor with alopecia areata. The specimen was CD4+ T cells sorted from blood, collected at week 44, from a patient treated with tofacitinib. The CDR3 reads CAWSPRRGNPDTQYF. Written as DNA, the CDR3 is TGTGCCTGGAGTCCTAGGCGAGGCAACCCGGATACGCAGTATTTT.